This TCR beta chain comes out of a study of blood T cell repertoires in COVID-19. Germline-derived CDR1 and CDR2 are MGHDK and SYGVNS. The V gene lost 1 base and the J gene lost 0 bases, with 4 bases spanning the gap. The CDR3 loop spans 14 amino acids. The Seattle patients, enrolled during active infection, were followed longitudinally. Some clones are missing from TCRdb's copy, which holds only in-frame ones; the method was immunoSEQ multiplex PCR. Among about 170,000 clones, roughly 88% were seen once, and the ten largest hold around 5.1%. The chain couples TRBV25-1 to TRBJ1-3; the D is unclear. The clonotype originates from a man in his late teens or twenties with COVID-19, enrolled during active disease. The sample comprised peripheral blood. The CDR3 DNA is TGTGCCAGCAGTGAATTCCACTCTGGAAACACCATATATTTT. Amino acid sequence: CASSEFHSGNTIYF.